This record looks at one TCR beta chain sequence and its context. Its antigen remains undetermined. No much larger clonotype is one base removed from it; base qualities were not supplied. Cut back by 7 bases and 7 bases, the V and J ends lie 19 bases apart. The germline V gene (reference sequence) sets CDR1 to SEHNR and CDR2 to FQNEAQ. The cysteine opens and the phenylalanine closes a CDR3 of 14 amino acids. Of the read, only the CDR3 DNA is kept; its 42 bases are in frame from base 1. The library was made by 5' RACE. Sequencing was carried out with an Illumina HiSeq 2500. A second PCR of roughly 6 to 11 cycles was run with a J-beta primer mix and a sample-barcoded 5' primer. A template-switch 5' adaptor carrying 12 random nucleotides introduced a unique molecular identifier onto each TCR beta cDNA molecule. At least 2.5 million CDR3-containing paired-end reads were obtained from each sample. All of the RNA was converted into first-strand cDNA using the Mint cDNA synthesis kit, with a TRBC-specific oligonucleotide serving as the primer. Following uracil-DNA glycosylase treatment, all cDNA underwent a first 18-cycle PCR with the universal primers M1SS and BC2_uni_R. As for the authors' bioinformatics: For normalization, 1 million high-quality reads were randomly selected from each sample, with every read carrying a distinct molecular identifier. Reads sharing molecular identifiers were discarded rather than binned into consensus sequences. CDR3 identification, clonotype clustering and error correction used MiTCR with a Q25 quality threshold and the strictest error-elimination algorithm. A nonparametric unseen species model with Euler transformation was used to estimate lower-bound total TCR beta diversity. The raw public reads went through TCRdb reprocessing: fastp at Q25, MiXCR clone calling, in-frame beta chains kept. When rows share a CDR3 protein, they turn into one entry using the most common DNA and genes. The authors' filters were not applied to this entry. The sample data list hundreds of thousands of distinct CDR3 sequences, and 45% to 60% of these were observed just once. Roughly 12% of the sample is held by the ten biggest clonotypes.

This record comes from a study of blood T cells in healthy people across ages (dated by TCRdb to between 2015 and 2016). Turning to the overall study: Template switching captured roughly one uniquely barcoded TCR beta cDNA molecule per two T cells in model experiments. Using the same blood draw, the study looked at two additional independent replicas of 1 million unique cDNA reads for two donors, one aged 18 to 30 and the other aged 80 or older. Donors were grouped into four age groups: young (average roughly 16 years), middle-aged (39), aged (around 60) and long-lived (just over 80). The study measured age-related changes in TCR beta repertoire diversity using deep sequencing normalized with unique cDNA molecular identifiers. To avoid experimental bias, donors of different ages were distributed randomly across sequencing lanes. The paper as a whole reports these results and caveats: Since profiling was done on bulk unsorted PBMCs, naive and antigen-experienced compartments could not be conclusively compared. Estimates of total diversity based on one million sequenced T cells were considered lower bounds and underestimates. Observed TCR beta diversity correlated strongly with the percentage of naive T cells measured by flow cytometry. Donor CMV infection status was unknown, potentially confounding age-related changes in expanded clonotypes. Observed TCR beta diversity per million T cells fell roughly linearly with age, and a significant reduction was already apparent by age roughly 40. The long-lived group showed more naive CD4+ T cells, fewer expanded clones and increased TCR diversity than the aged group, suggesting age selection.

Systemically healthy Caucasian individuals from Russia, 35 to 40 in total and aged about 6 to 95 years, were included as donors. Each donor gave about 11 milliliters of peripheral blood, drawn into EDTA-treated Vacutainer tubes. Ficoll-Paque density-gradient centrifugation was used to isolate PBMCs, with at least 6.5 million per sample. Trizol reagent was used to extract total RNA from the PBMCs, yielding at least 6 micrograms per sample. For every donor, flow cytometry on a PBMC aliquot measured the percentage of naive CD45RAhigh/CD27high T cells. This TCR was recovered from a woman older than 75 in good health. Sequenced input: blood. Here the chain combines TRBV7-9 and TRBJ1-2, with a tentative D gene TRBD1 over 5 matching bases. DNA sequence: TGTGCCAGCAAGGGTCGCAGGGAATCGAGTGGCTACACCTTC. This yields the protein CASKGRRESSGYTF. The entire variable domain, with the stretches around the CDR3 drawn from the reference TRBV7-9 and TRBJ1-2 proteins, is DTGVSQNPRHKITKRGQNVTFRCDPISEHNRLYWYRQTLGQGPEFLTYFQNEAQLEKSRLLSDRFSAERPKGSFSTLEIQRTEQGDSAMYLCASKGRRESSGYTFGSGTRLTVV.